The clone carrying this T cell receptor (beta chain) turned up a few times. This sample was taken from a study of blood T cell repertoires in COVID-19. The wider study: T cells, B-cell-depleted T cells, or PBMCs provided the cDNA or gDNA that served as material.

Trimming left V 5 bases short and J 1 base short, with 20 bases between. Germline CDR1 and CDR2: MNHEY and SMNVEV (reference sequence). This CDR3 has 17 residues. Authors' methods: Amplification of reference gene primers provided the estimated nucleated cell counts. Clones were sequenced by immunoSEQ multiplex PCR, and TCRdb holds only the in-frame ones, with some missing. The V and J calls and clone size come from that table; D and trimming were worked out from the DNA. The sample has some 40,000 clones; approximately 91% are singletons. The chain carries TRBV27 and TRBJ2-5, with a possible D match to TRBD1 (6 bases). This sequence was found in a man aged 70-80 years with acute or convalescent COVID-19. The sample comprised peripheral blood. CDR3 loop: CASSPLLQGLRQETQYF. The CDR3 region has the DNA TGTGCCAGCAGTCCCCTTTTACAGGGCTTACGCCAAGAGACCCAGTACTTC.